Below, 30 T cell receptor beta chains from the same sample are listed, as sequenced in a study of blood T cell repertoires in COVID-19. Only in-frame clones appear in the TCRdb table, and some are missing; sequencing was by immunoSEQ multiplex PCR. This sample yields tens of thousands of clones, of which about 90% are seen a single time; about 4.3% belongs to the top ten. Sequencing was performed on peripheral blood. These receptors originate from an elderly woman with active or convalescent COVID-19.

In this sample, this clone turned up once. The J gene is TRBJ2-7, the V gene TRBV5-1; D unresolved. V lost 0 bases and J lost 0, with 10 bases in between. The CDR3 has 15 amino acids. Germline V gives CDR1 SGHRS, CDR2 YFSETQ. The DNA for the CDR3 is TGCGCCAGCAGCTTGGAGATGGGCCCCTCCTACGAGCAGTACTTC. Amino acid sequence: CASSLEMGPSYEQYF.

The V gene is TRBV5-6, the J gene TRBJ2-2; tentative D call: TRBD1 (6 bases). The V end lost 4 bases, the J end lost 1 base, and 8 bases lay between the germline ends. Germline CDR1 is SGHDT and CDR2 is YYEEEE. This CDR3 comprises 14 residues. The CDR3 region is CASSRTVNTGELFF. The CDR3 bases are TGTGCCAGCAGCCGGACAGTGAACACCGGGGAGCTGTTTTTT.

V gene TRBV5-8 combines with J gene TRBJ2-1, with 14 bases identical to TRBD2. The CDR3 is made up of 16 amino acids. V was clipped by 0 bases and J by 8 bases; unmatched bases: 4. Germline CDR1 is SGHTS and CDR2 is YDEGEE. CDR3 nucleotides: TGTGCCAGCAGCTTGGGACTAGCGGGAGGGCTTGATGAGCAGTTCTTC. Its protein is CASSLGLAGGLDEQFF. Complete variable domain (other parts from reference TRBV5-8 and TRBJ2-1): EAGVTQSPTHLIKTRGQQATLRCSPISGHTSVYWYQQALGLGLQFLLWYDEGEERNRGNFPPRFSGRQFPNYSSELNVNALELEDSALYLCASSLGLAGGLDEQFFGPGTRLTVL.

The CDR3 bases are TGTGCCAGCAGCTTAGATCGCGCGGGAGGTTTCCTCTACAATGAGCAGTTCTTC. Translating it yields CASSLDRAGGFLYNEQFF. The chain employs TRBV11-2 and TRBJ2-1; TRBD2 matches at 8 bases. The CDR3 is 18 residues long. Per germline, CDR1 SGHAT and CDR2 FQNNGV. Losses at the gene ends were 0 bases for V and 3 bases for J; bases not matched to a gene: 10.

The V gene is TRBV6-1, the J gene TRBJ1-1; possible D gene TRBD1, 5 bases. Trimming pared 2 bases from V and 4 bases from J, leaving 20 bases between. The CDR3 sequence is 17 residues long. From germline, CDR1 is MNHNS and CDR2 SASEGT. This chain's CDR3 is CASSELGAKTVSTEAFF. The CDR3 DNA reads TGTGCCAGCAGTGAATTAGGCGCCAAGACAGTTTCCACTGAAGCTTTCTTT.

The V gene is TRBV7-3, the J gene TRBJ2-3, with TRBD2 matching 7 bases. The trim removed 4 bases at V and 1 base at J, leaving 2 bases unmatched. The CDR3 totals 14 residues. Per germline, CDR1 SGHTA and CDR2 FQGTGA. CDR3 nucleotides: TGTGCCAGCAGCTCTACTAGCGGCACAGATACGCAGTATTTT. Its protein is CASSSTSGTDTQYF.

This clone appeared once. The chain links TRBV28 to TRBJ1-1; 8 bases line up with TRBD1. Germline CDR1 and CDR2: MDHEN and SYDVKM. This CDR3 is 13 amino acids long. With 5 bases clipped from V and 6 bases from J, the junction kept 5 bases outside the gene matches. The CDR3 nucleotides read TGTGCCAGCAGTCCTCCAGGGGGCCCTGAAGCTTTCTTT. This sequence encodes CASSPPGGPEAFF.

A few counts support this clone. The V call is TRBV6-5, the J call TRBJ2-7; TRBD1 matches 7 bases. The CDR3 length is 15 residues. The germline gives CDR1 MNHEY, CDR2 SVGAGI. V lost 4 bases and J lost 3; bases outside the gene matches: 9. CDR3 protein: CASSSSGDRYYEQYF. DNA of the CDR3: TGTGCCAGCAGTTCCTCAGGGGACAGATACTACGAGCAGTACTTC.

The J gene is TRBJ2-7, the V gene TRBV6-5; TRBD2 matches at 12 bases. Germline-derived CDR1 and CDR2 are MNHEY and SVGAGI. The CDR3 totals 15 residues. V lost 8 bases to trimming and J lost 0 bases; unmatched junction nucleotides: 5. The CDR3 nucleotides read TGTGCCAGCCGACTAGCGGGAGACTTCTCCTACGAGCAGTACTTC. This translates into CASRLAGDFSYEQYF.

This clone has a handful of counts. This chain connects TRBV6-2 or TRBV6-3 to TRBJ1-5; TRBD1 matches at 9 bases. CDR3 size: 14 residues. The germline gives CDR1 MNHEY, CDR2 SVGEGT. V was pared by 5 bases and J by 6 bases, with 5 bases of the junction left unmatched. CDR3 coding DNA: TGTGCCAGCAGTACCCGGGACAGGGTTCAGCCCCAGCATTTT. It is translated as CASSTRDRVQPQHF.

This chain uses TRBV25-1 with TRBJ1-3; D is undetermined. Looked up from germline, CDR1 is MGHDK and CDR2 is SYGVNS. This CDR3 has 17 residues. The V and J ends lost 5 bases and 0 bases respectively, with 17 bases between them. Written as DNA, the CDR3 is TGTGCCAGCAGTCGCTCGGGTGGCCACTACTCTGGAAACACCATATATTTT. It yields the protein CASSRSGGHYSGNTIYF. The full variable domain, with the rest looked up from reference TRBV25-1 and TRBJ1-3, is EADIYQTPRYLVIGTGKKITLECSQTMGHDKMYWYQQDPGMELHLIHYSYGVNSTEKGDLSSESTVSRIRTEHFPLTLESARPSHTSQYLCASSRSGGHYSGNTIYFGEGSWLTVV.

This clone was detected once. The V and J genes are TRBV7-2 and TRBJ2-2; TRBD1 matches at 9 bases. The germline V gene has CDR1 SGHTA and CDR2 FQGNSA. The CDR3 totals 15 residues. V lost 6 bases to trimming and J lost 6 bases; unmatched junction nucleotides: 8. The CDR3 spells CASRRPGTGSGELFF. CDR3 coding DNA: TGTGCCAGCAGGCGGCCGGGGACAGGGTCCGGGGAGCTGTTTTTT.

This chain connects TRBV28 to TRBJ1-1; TRBD1 agrees at 9 bases. Germline CDR1 and CDR2: MDHEN and SYDVKM. V was clipped by 6 bases and J by 4 bases; unmatched bases: 9. CDR3 length: 15 residues. For the CDR3, the DNA is TGTGCCAGCAGCCCTTACAGGGGGCATGTCACTGAAGCTTTCTTT. Encoded protein: CASSPYRGHVTEAFF.

This chain uses TRBV2 with TRBJ2-1, with 8 bases identical to TRBD2. The CDR3 has 12 amino acids. Looked up from germline, CDR1 is SNHLY and CDR2 is FYNNEI. V gave up 7 bases and J gave up 6 bases; unmatched junction bases: 2. CDR3 in DNA: TGTGCCAGCAAACTAGCGGCCAATGAGCAGTTCTTC. Protein sequence: CASKLAANEQFF.

This clone occurred a few times. V gene TRBV6-5 combines with J gene TRBJ2-1; a weak D match, TRBD1 (6 bases). CDR1 is MNHEY, CDR2 SVGAGI, per germline. The ends were cut back, 6 bases at V and 10 bases at J, with 10 bases in the middle. The CDR3 contains 11 residues. In nucleotides, the CDR3 is TGTGCCAGCAGACAGGGTCTGGAGCAGTTCTTC. It codes for CASRQGLEQFF.

This chain uses TRBV10-3 with TRBJ2-7, with 7 bases that match TRBD2. Germline trimming cut 0 bases from V and 13 bases from J; bases unmatched to any gene: 9. The CDR3 has 13 amino acids. Germline V lookup: CDR1 ENHRY, CDR2 SYGVKD. CDR3 sequence (DNA): TGTGCCATCAGTGAGTCTGGTCTAGCGGTACCTTACTTC. Encoded protein: CAISESGLAVPYF.

This clone was counted a few times. This chain connects TRBV29-1 to TRBJ2-2, with D uncertain. Germline-derived CDR1 and CDR2 are SQVTM and ANQGSEA. This CDR3 spans 13 amino acids. Between the trimmed V and J ends, which lost 3 bases and 5 bases, there was a span of 10 bases. CDR3 amino acids: CSVDFSFTGELFF. In DNA form, the CDR3 reads TGCAGCGTTGATTTTTCTTTTACCGGGGAGCTGTTTTTT.

The chain has TRBV10-2 and TRBJ1-3; a weak D match, TRBD1 (6 bases). Germline V gene data show CDR1 as WSHSY and CDR2 as SAAADI. Trimming shortened V by 0 bases and J by 1 base, and 10 bases separated the two germline ends. This CDR3 is built from 16 residues. CDR3 DNA: TGCGCCAGCAGTGAGTCTAGCAGGGGATCTGGAAACACCATATATTTT. Its translation: CASSESSRGSGNTIYF.

J is TRBJ2-1 and V is TRBV9; tentative D call: TRBD2 (6 bases). CDR3 length equals 15 residues. From germline, CDR1 is SGDLS and CDR2 YYNGEE. V lost 0 bases to trimming and J lost 5 bases, with 12 bases between them. DNA for the CDR3: TGTGCCAGCAGCGTAGTCAGCGGAGGGCACAATGAGCAGTTCTTC. It codes for CASSVVSGGHNEQFF.

The chain joins TRBV7-2 to TRBJ2-7; D call uncertain. Germline CDR1 reads SGHTA; CDR2 reads FQGNSA. The V end was cut by 5 bases, the J end by 3 bases, with 8 bases between. The CDR3 is 12 residues long. The CDR3 DNA reads TGTGCCAGCAGCCAACCGGGCTACGAGCAGTACTTC. Protein product: CASSQPGYEQYF.

The V call is TRBV7-2, the J call TRBJ2-1; 14 bases line up with TRBD2. The CDR3 extends over 17 amino acids. Per germline, CDR1 SGHTA and CDR2 FQGNSA. Unmatched junction bases numbered 15, after V lost 5 bases and J lost 12 bases. CDR3 region: CASSARPGLAGEKGQFF. Written as DNA, the CDR3 is TGTGCCAGCAGCGCAAGACCGGGACTAGCGGGAGAAAAAGGGCAGTTCTTC.

This rearrangement joins TRBV5-1 to TRBJ2-1, with a weak D call TRBD1 (5 bases). V was cut by 2 bases and J by 0 bases, with 6 bases left in between. This CDR3 is built from 14 residues. In germline, CDR1 is SGHRS, CDR2 YFSETQ. The CDR3 sequence: CASSFRDSYNEQFF. The CDR3 DNA follows: TGCGCCAGCAGCTTCAGGGACTCCTACAATGAGCAGTTCTTC.

In its sample, this clone was seen once. This chain uses TRBV18 with TRBJ2-7; maybe TRBD1 (5 bases). There are 17 residues in the CDR3. V lost 0 bases, J lost 1 base, and 16 bases lay in between. Germline V lookup: CDR1 KGHSH, CDR2 LQKENI. The CDR3 bases are TGTGCCAGCTCACCACCAAGGGGTAGGGGAAATTCCTACGAGCAGTACTTC. It specifies CASSPPRGRGNSYEQYF.

This clone appeared a single time. The chain carries TRBV4-2 and TRBJ2-5, with TRBD2 identical over 13 bases. After removal of 4 bases from V and 5 bases from J, the junction contained 13 bases not matched to a gene. Germline V gene lookup returns CDR1 LGHNA and CDR2 YNFKEQ. The CDR3 has 18 amino acids. The DNA for the CDR3 is TGTGCCAGCAGCCTTTGGACTAGCGGGAGCGTCGGGGGGGAGACCCAGTACTTC. Translated, it gives CASSLWTSGSVGGETQYF.

J is TRBJ2-7 and V is TRBV4-2; D uncertain. From germline, CDR1 is LGHNA and CDR2 YNFKEQ. Trimming left V 0 bases short and J 5 bases short, with 14 bases between. The CDR3 is 15 residues long. As DNA, the CDR3 is TGTGCCAGCAGCCAAGAGGAGACTTTAGCTCACGAGCAGTACTTC. This translates into CASSQEETLAHEQYF.

This clone showed up just once. The rearrangement joins TRBV6-5 to TRBJ1-2; D uncertain. This CDR3 has 13 residues. Germline values: CDR1 MNHEY, CDR2 SVGAGI. The V end lost 2 bases, the J end lost 8 bases, and 12 bases lay between the germline ends. The CDR3 DNA reads TGTGCCAGCAGTTACGGCAGGTCGACGGGCTACACCTTC. Protein sequence: CASSYGRSTGYTF.

V is TRBV6-5 and J is TRBJ2-3, with D perhaps TRBD2 (5 bases). From germline, CDR1 is MNHEY and CDR2 SVGAGI. V was pared by 6 bases and J by 2 bases, with 12 bases between. This CDR3 spans 14 amino acids. CDR3 bases: TGTGCCAGCAGGATCCGACTATTCACAGATACGCAGTATTTT. As protein: CASRIRLFTDTQYF.

For the CDR3, the DNA is TGTGCCAGCGGTAATAGCGGGCTCACAGATACGCAGTATTTT. As protein: CASGNSGLTDTQYF. The rearrangement joins TRBV28 to TRBJ2-3, with 7 bases that match TRBD2. In germline, CDR1 is MDHEN, CDR2 SYDVKM. This CDR3 is built from 14 residues. Trimming took 8 bases from V and 2 from J; bases not matched to a gene: 7.

The J gene is TRBJ1-4, the V gene TRBV7-2; D is unresolved. Trimming shortened V by 1 base and J by 0 bases, and 3 bases separated the two germline ends. Per the germline V gene, CDR1 is SGHTA and CDR2 is FQGNSA. The CDR3 is made up of 14 amino acids. The CDR3 loop is CASSLGATNEKLFF. The DNA of the CDR3 is TGTGCCAGCAGCTTAGGCGCAACTAATGAAAAACTGTTTTTT.

This chain joins TRBV11-2 and TRBJ2-2; D remains ambiguous. Germline CDR1 and CDR2: SGHAT and FQNNGV. This CDR3 contains 13 residues. The ends were cut back, 5 bases at V and 1 base at J, with 5 bases in the middle. The CDR3 spells CASSRQNTGELFF. Written as DNA, the CDR3 is TGTGCCAGCAGCCGACAGAACACCGGGGAGCTGTTTTTT.